The clone carrying this T cell receptor (beta chain) was counted many times. Antigen unknown. The source of the sample is a study of early T cells in non-severe SARS-CoV-2 infection. At the level of the study: Alpha and beta chains were unpaired, from unsorted whole-blood bulk RNA.

Per germline, CDR1 MDHEN and CDR2 SYDVKM. Trimming left V 6 bases short and J 5 bases short, with 17 bases between. The CDR3 runs 15 residues. General study points: Matches to VDJdb favored anti-spike CD8 responses and missed private and CD4 specificities.

Each cDNA molecule carried a unique molecular identifier. TCRdb fed the 5' RACE reads into MiXCR, producing one record per CDR3 protein. This table has 30,000 to 40,000 distinct CDR3 sequences, approximately 7.2% appearing once. The clonotype originates from an adult who was a healthcare worker with PCR-confirmed SARS-CoV-2 infection or an uninfected control (not recorded which). The chain joins TRBV28 to TRBJ1-5; D is perhaps TRBD1 (6 bases). This specimen was whole blood, taken at baseline. CDR3 protein: CASSPPGTQDQPQHF. DNA for the CDR3: TGTGCCAGCAGCCCCCCCGGGACACAAGATCAGCCCCAGCATTTT.